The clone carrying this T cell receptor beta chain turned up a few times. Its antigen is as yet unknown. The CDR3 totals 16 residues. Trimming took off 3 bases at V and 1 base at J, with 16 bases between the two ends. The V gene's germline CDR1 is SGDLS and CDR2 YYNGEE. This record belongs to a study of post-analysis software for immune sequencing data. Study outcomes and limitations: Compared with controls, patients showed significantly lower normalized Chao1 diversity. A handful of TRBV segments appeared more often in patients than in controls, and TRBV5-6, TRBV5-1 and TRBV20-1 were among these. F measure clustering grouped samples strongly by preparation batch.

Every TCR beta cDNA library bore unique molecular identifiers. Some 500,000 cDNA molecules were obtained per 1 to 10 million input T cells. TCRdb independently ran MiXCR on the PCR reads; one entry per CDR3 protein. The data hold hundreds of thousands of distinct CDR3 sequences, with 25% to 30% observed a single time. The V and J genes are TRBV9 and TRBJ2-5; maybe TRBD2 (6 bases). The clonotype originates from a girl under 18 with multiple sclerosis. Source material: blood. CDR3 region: CASSAALGSGQETQYF. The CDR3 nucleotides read TGTGCCAGCAGCGCAGCGTTAGGTAGCGGCCAAGAGACCCAGTACTTC.